This T cell receptor beta chain is from a study of CD4 T cells in relation to SARS-CoV-2 and coronaviruses. Concerning this clone itself: Its antigen is currently unknown.

Here immunoSEQ multiplex PCR was the method, and the copy in TCRdb shows in-frame clones only, minus some. Here the sample spans about 43,000 clones, more than 65% being singletons. In germline, CDR1 is KGHSH, CDR2 LQKENI. The germline V and J ends were trimmed by 5 bases and 1 base, with 8 bases remaining between them. The CDR3 runs to 14 residues. This TCR was sampled from an adult with COVID-19. The material sequenced was naive CD4+ T cells from PBMCs, cultured in vitro. Subset noted: naive CD4+ T cells isolated by negative enrichment. This chain links TRBV18 with TRBJ2-2; D not resolved. The CDR3 DNA reads as TGTGCCAGCTCAAGGGCCGAGAACACCGGGGAGCTGTTTTTT. Translating it yields CASSRAENTGELFF. Using reference TRBV18 and TRBJ2-2 for the parts outside the CDR3, the full variable domain is NAGVMQNPRHLVRRRGQEARLRCSPMKGHSHVYWYRQLPEEGLKFMVYLQKENIIDESGMPKERFSAEFPKEGPSILRIQQVVRGDSAAYFCASSRAENTGELFFGEGSRLTVL.